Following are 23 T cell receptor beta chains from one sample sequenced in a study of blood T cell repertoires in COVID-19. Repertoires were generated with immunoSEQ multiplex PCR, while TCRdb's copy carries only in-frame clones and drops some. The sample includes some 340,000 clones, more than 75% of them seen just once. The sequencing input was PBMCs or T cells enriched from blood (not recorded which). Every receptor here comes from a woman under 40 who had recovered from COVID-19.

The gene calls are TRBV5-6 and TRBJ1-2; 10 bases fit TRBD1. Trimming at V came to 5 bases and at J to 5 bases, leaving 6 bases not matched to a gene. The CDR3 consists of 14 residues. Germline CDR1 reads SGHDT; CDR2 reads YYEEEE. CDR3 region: CASSGDRGRYGYTF. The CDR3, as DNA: TGTGCCAGCAGTGGGGACAGGGGACGTTATGGCTACACCTTC.

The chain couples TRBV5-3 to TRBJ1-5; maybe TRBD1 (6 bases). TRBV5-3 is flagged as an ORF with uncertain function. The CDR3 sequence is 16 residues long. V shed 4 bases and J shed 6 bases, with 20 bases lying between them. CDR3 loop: CARSPEMQGLRQPQHF. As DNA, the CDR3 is TGTGCCAGAAGCCCCGAAATGCAGGGGCTCCGTCAGCCCCAGCATTTT.

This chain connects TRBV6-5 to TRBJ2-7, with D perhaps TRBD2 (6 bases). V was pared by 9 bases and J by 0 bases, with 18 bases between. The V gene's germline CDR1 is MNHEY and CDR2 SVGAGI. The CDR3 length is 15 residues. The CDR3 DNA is TGTGCCAGTGGGACTGATCTTCAAAGCTCCTACGAGCAGTACTTC. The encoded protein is CASGTDLQSSYEQYF.

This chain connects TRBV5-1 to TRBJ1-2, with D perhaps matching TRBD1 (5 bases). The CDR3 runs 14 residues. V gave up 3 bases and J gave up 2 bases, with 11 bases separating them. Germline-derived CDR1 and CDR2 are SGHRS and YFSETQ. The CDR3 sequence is CASSSPPGNYGYTF. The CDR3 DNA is TGCGCCAGCAGCTCCCCTCCAGGGAACTATGGCTACACCTTC.

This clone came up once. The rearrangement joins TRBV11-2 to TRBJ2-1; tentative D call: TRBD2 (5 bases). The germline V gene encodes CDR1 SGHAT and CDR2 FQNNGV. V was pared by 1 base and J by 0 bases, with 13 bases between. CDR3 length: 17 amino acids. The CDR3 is CASSLVARAFSYNEQFF. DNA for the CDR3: TGTGCCAGCAGCTTAGTAGCGCGGGCGTTCTCCTACAATGAGCAGTTCTTC.

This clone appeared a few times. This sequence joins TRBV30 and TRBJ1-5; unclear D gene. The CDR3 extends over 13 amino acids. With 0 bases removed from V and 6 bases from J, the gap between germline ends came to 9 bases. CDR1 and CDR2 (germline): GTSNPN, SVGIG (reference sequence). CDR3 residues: CAWSVLKSQPQHF. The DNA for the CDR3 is TGTGCCTGGAGTGTACTCAAGAGTCAGCCCCAGCATTTT.

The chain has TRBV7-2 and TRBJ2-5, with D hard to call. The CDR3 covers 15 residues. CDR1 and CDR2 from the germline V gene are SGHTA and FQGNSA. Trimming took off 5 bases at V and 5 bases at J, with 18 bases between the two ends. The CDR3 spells CASSATRVLPETQYF. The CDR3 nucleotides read TGTGCCAGCAGCGCAACCCGGGTTTTGCCGGAGACCCAGTACTTC.

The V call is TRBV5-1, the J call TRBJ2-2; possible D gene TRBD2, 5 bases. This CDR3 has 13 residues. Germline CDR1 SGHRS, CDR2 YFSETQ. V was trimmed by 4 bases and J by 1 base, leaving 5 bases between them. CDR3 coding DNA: TGCGCCAGCAGCCGGGGGAACACCGGGGAGCTGTTTTTT. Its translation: CASSRGNTGELFF.

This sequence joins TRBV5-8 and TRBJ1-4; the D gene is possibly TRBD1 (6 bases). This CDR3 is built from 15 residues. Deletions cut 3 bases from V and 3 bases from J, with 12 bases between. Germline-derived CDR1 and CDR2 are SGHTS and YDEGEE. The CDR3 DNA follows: TGTGCCAGCAGCTCTTGGGACATACCTAATGAAAAACTGTTTTTT. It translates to CASSSWDIPNEKLFF.

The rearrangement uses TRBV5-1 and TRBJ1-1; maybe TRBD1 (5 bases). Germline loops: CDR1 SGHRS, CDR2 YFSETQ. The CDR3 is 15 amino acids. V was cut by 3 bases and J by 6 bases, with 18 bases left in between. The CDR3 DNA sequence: TGCGCCAGCAGCTCCAGCGGCACGGGGGTTGCTGAAGCTTTCTTT. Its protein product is CASSSSGTGVAEAFF.

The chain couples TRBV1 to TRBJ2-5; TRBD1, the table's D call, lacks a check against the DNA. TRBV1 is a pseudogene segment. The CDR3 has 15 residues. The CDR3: CTSSQEIRGLETQYF. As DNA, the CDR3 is TGCACCAGCAGCCAAGAGATCAGGGGGCTCGAGACCCAGTACTTC.

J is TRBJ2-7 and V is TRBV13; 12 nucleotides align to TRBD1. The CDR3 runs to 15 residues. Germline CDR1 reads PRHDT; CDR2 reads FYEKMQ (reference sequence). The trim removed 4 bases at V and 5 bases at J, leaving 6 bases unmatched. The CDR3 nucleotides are TGTGCCAGCAGCTCCCCCGGGACAGGGGGCCACGAGCAGTACTTC. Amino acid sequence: CASSSPGTGGHEQYF.

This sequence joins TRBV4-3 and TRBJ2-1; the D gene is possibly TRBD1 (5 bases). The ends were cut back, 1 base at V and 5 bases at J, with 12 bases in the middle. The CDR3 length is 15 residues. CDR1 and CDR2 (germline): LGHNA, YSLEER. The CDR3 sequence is CASSQVDRANNEQFF. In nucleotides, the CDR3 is TGCGCCAGCAGCCAAGTTGACAGAGCTAACAATGAGCAGTTCTTC.

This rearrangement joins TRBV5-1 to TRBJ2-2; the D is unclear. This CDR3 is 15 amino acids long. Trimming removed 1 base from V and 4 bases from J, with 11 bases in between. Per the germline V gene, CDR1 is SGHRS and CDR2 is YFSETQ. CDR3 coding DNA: TGCGCCAGCAGCTTGCTGCAGGTCCGCACCGGGGAGCTGTTTTTT. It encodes CASSLLQVRTGELFF.

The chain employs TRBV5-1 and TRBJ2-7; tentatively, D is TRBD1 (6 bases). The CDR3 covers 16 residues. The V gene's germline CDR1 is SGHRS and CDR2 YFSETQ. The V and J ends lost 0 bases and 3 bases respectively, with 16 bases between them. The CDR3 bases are TGCGCCAGCAGCTTGGAGTACCCAGGGGACGGCTACGAGCAGTACTTC. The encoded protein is CASSLEYPGDGYEQYF.

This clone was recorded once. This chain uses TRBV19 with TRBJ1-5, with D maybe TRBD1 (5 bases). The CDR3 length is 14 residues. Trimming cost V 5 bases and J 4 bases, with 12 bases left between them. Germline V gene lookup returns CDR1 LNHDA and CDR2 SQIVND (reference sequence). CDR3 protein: CASSPGGGNQPQHF. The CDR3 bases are TGTGCCAGTAGTCCCGGTGGGGGGAATCAGCCCCAGCATTTT.

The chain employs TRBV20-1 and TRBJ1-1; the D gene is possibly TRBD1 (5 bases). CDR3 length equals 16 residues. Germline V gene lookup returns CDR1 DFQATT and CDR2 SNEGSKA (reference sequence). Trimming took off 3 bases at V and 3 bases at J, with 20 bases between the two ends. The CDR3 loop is CSASGPGTGGYTEAFF. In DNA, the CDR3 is TGCAGTGCTAGTGGGCCCGGGACCGGGGGTTACACTGAAGCTTTCTTT.

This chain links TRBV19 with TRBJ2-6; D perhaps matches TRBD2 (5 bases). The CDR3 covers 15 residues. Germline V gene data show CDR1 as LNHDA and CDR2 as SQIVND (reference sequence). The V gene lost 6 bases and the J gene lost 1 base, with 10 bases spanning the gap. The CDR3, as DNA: TGTGCCAGTAGGATCGAGGGATCTGGGGCCAACGTCCTGACTTTC. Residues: CASRIEGSGANVLTF.

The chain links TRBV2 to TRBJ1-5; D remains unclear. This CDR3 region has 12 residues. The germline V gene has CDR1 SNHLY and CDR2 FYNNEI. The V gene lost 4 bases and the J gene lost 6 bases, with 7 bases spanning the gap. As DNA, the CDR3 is TGTGCCAGCAGTGTGGAGACTCAGCCCCAGCATTTT. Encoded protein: CASSVETQPQHF.

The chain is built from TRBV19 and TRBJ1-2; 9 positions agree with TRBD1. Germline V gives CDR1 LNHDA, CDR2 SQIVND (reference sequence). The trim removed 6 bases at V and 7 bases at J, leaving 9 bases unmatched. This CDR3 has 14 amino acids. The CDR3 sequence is CASRVSTGGAGYTF. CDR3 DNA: TGTGCCAGTAGGGTGTCCACAGGGGGCGCTGGCTACACCTTC. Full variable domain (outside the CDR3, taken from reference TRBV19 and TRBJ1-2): DGGITQSPKYLFRKEGQNVTLSCEQNLNHDAMYWYRQDPGQGLRLIYYSQIVNDFQKGDIAEGYSVSREKKESFPLTVTSAQKNPTAFYLCASRVSTGGAGYTFGSGTRLTVV.

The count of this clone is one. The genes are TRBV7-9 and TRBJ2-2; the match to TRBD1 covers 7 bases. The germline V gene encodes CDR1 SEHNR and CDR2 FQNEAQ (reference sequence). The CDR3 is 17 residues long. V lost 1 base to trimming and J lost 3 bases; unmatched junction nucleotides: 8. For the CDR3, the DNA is TGTGCCAGCAGCTTAGAACCGGGACAGACGTACACCGGGGAGCTGTTTTTT. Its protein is CASSLEPGQTYTGELFF.

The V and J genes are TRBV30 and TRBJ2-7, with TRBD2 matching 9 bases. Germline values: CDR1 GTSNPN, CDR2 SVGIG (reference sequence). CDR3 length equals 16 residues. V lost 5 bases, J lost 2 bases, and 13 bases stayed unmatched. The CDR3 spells CAWVAQGAGGTYEQYF. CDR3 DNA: TGTGCCTGGGTGGCCCAAGGAGCGGGGGGTACCTACGAGCAGTACTTC.

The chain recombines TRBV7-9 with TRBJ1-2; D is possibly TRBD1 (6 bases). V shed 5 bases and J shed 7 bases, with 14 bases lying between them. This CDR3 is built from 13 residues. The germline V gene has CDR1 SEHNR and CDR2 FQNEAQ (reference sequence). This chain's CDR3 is CASSPGRTVGYTF. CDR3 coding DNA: TGTGCCAGCAGCCCGGGGCGGACAGTTGGCTACACCTTC.